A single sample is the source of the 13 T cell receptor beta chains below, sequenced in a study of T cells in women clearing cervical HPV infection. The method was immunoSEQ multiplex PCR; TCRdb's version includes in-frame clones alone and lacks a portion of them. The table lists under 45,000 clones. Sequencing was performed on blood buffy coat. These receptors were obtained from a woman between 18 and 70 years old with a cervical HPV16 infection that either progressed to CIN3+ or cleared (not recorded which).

The CDR3: CASSTRGHLNTEAFF. CDR3 DNA (partial): TGTGCCAGCAGCACCCGTGGACATTTGAACACTGAA. The chain recombines TRBV13 with TRBJ1-1; tentative D call: TRBD1 (5 bases). Sequencing ends 3 residues short of the CDR3 end; the germline J gene provides the rest. V lost 5 bases, J lost 0 bases, and 13 bases lay in between. This CDR3 has 15 residues. Germline CDR1 PRHDT, CDR2 FYEKMQ (reference sequence).

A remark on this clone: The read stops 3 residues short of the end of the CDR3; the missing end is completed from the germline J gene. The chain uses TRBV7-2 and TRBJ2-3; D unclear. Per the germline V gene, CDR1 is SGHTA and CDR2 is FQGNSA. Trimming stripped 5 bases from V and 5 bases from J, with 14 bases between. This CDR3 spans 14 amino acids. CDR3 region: CASSPNLVLDTQYF. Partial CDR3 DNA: TGTGCCAGCAGCCCCAATCTAGTGTTAGATACG. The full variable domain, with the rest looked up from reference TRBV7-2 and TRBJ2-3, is GAGVSQSPSNKVTEKGKDVELRCDPISGHTALYWYRQSLGQGLEFLIYFQGNSAPDKSGLPSDRFSAERTGGSVSTLTIQRTQQEDSAVYLCASSPNLVLDTQYFGPGTRLTVL.

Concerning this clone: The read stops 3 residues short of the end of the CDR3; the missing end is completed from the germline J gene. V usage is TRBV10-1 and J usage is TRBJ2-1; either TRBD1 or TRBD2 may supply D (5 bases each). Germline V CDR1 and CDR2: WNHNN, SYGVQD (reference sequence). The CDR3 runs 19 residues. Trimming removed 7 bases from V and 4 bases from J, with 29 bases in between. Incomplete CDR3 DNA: TGCGCCAGCAAGAGGGGTAAAGACGGGCCCCCCGTTGTATACAATGAG. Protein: CASKRGKDGPPVVYNE. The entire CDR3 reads CASKRGKDGPPVVYNEQFF.

The CDR3 sequence is CASSFGTGRGQPQYF. The DNA read from the CDR3 is TGTGCCAGCAGCTTCGGGACAGGGCGAGGCCAGCCG. The chain joins TRBV5-6 to TRBJ2-3, with TRBD1 identical over 9 bases. The CDR3 extends 3 residues past the end of the read, so its final part is completed from the germline J gene. The CDR3 extends over 15 amino acids. The germline CDR1 and CDR2 sequences are SGHDT and YYEEEE.

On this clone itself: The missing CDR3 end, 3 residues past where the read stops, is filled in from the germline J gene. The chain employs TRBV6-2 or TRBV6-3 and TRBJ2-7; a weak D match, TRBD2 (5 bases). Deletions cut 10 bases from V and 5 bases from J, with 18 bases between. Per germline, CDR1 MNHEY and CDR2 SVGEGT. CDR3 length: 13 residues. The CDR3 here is CATRTDSPDEQYF. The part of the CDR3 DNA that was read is TGTGCCACCAGGACGGACTCCCCTGACGAG.

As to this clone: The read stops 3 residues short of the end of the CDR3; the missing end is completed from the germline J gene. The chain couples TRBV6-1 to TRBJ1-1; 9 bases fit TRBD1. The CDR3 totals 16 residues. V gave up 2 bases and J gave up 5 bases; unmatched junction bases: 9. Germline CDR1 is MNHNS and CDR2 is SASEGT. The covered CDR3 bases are TGTGCCAGCAGTGAAAGCCCACAGGGGGCGGAAACTGAA. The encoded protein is CASSESPQGAETE. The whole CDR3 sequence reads CASSESPQGAETEAFF.

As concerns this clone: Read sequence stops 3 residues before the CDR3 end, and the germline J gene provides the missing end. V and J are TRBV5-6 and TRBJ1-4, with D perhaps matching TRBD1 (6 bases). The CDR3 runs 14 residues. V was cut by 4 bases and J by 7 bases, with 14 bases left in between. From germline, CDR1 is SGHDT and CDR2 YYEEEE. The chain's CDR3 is CASSHTGSGEKLFF. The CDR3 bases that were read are TGTGCCAGCAGCCACACAGGGTCAGGTGAAAAA. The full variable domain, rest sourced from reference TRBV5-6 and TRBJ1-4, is DAGVTQSPTHLIKTRGQQVTLRCSPKSGHDTVSWYQQALGQGPQFIFQYYEEEERQRGNFPDRFSGHQFPNYSSELNVNALLLGDSALYLCASSHTGSGEKLFFGSGTQLSVL.

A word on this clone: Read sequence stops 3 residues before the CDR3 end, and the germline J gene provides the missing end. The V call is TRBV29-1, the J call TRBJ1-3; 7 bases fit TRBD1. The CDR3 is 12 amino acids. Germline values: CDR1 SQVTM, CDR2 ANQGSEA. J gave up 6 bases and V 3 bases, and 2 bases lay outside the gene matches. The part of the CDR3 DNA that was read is TGCAGCGTTGAGGACAGGATAAACACC. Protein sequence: CSVEDRINT. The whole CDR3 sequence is CSVEDRINTIYF.

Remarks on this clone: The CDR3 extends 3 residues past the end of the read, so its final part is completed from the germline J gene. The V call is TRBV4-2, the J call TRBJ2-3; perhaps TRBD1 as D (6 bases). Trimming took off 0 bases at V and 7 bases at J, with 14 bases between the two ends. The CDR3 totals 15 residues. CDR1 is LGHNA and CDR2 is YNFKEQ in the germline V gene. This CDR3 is CASSQDTGYEYTQYF. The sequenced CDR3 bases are TGTGCCAGCAGCCAAGATACAGGGTACGAATATACG.

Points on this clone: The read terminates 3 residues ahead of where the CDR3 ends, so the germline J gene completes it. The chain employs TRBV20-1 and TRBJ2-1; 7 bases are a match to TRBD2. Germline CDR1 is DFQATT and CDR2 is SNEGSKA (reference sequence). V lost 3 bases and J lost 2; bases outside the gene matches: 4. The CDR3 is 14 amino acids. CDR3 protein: CSASGTTAYNEQFF. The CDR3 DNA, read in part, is TGCAGTGCTAGCGGGACTACCGCCTACAATGAG.

CDR3 bases read: TGTGCCTCCGGGGGGGCAATAGAGACC. Residues: CASGGAIET. The full CDR3 is CASGGAIETQYF. V and J are TRBV2 and TRBJ2-5; 8 bases are a match to TRBD2. From the germline J gene comes the end of the CDR3, since the read stops 3 residues before it. V trimming: 11 bases; J trimming: 4 bases; junction bases outside the gene matches: 6. This CDR3 has 12 amino acids. CDR1 is SNHLY and CDR2 is FYNNEI in the germline V gene.

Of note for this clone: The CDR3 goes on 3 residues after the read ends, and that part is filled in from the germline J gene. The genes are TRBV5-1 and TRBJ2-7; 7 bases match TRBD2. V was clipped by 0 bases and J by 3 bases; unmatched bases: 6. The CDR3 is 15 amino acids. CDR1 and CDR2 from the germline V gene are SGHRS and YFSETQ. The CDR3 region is CASSLGFGGFYEQYF. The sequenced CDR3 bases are TGCGCCAGCAGCTTGGGGTTCGGGGGGTTCTACGAG.

CDR3 in amino acids: CASSPPTYEQYF. The covered CDR3 bases are TGTGCCAGCAGTCCGCCAACTTACGAG. The chain is built from TRBV7-2 and TRBJ2-7; D gene uncertain. The observed sequence ends 3 residues before the CDR3 terminus, with the missing tail filled in from the germline J gene. Per the germline V gene, CDR1 is SGHTA and CDR2 is FQGNSA. The CDR3 runs 12 residues. The germline V and J ends were trimmed by 6 bases and 4 bases, with 10 bases remaining between them.